This passage covers 5 T cell receptor beta chains from one sample sequenced in a study of cytomegalovirus exposure and HLA in healthy donors. PCR involved 60 Vbeta and 13 Jbeta primers. Produced via immunoSEQ multiplex PCR; TCRdb's table is partial and in-frame only. The sample lists 150,000 to 200,000 clones; approximately 85% were seen once. Sequencing was done on a sample of PBMCs. These receptors were collected from a man in his thirties or forties in good health and CMV-seropositive.

The V call is TRBV19, the J call TRBJ1-4; D is unclear. Trimming stripped 7 bases from V and 4 bases from J, with 10 bases between. There are 13 residues in the CDR3. From germline, CDR1 is LNHDA and CDR2 SQIVND (reference sequence). In DNA form, the CDR3 reads TGTGCCAGTACGGGTTTTGGTAATGAAAAACTGTTTTTT. The encoded protein is CASTGFGNEKLFF.

The chain combines TRBV7-2 with TRBJ2-2, with 7 bases that match TRBD2. This CDR3 region has 13 residues. V was clipped by 5 bases and J by 7 bases; unmatched bases: 4. The germline V gene encodes CDR1 SGHTA and CDR2 FQGNSA. The CDR3, as DNA: TGTGCCAGCAGCCCAACTAGCGTCGGGGAGCTGTTTTTT. Its protein product is CASSPTSVGELFF.

The chain is built from TRBV6-5 and TRBJ2-7, with 12 bases matching TRBD1. CDR3 size: 16 residues. The germline V gene encodes CDR1 MNHEY and CDR2 SVGAGI. V dropped 4 bases and J dropped 7; count of bases not matched to a gene: 11. CDR3 DNA sequence: TGTGCCAGCAGTTCTACCGGGACAGGGGGCGCGGGTGAGCAGTACTTC. Translation: CASSSTGTGGAGEQYF.

The V call is TRBV15, the J call TRBJ1-5; tentative D call: TRBD1 (5 bases). This CDR3 spans 15 amino acids. The V and J ends lost 1 base and 6 bases respectively, with 13 bases between them. Germline V lookup: CDR1 LNHNV, CDR2 YYDKDF (reference sequence). The chain's CDR3 is CATSRGQGSPQPQHF. The DNA of the CDR3 is TGTGCCACCAGCAGAGGGCAGGGATCACCTCAGCCCCAGCATTTT.

Of note for this clone: One end of the junction does not line up with germline, which may come from a read error. The rearrangement uses TRBV29-1 and TRBJ2-7; TRBD1 is a possible D gene (7 bases). The CDR3 has 11 amino acids. CDR1 is SQVTM, CDR2 ANQGSEA, per germline. The CDR3 reads CSVSEGGQNDF. DNA for the CDR3: TGCAGCGTTTCTGAGGGGGGACAGAATGATTTC.